Below, 5 T cell receptor beta chains from the same sample are listed, as sequenced in a study of blood T cell repertoires in COVID-19. The method was immunoSEQ multiplex PCR; TCRdb's version includes in-frame clones alone and lacks a portion of them. The sample has about 310,000 clones, roughly 90% seen once. Sequencing used peripheral blood. These TCRs come from a woman between 35 and 50 years old with COVID-19, enrolled during active disease.

The rearrangement uses TRBV11-1 and TRBJ1-1; 11 nucleotides match TRBD1. With V trimmed by 4 bases and J by 5 bases, 9 bases remained unmatched. Germline CDR1 and CDR2: SGHAT and FQDESV (reference sequence). The CDR3 runs 16 residues. The CDR3 loop is CASSSPGQGVWTEAFF. The CDR3, as DNA: TGTGCCAGCAGCTCCCCGGGACAGGGGGTGTGGACTGAAGCTTTCTTT.

This chain uses TRBV6-5 with TRBJ1-2; tentatively, D is TRBD1 (5 bases). Per the germline V gene, CDR1 is MNHEY and CDR2 is SVGAGI. There are 15 residues in the CDR3. With 9 bases removed from V and 4 bases from J, the gap between germline ends came to 21 bases. CDR3 protein: CASQSRGGRSYGYTF. The CDR3 nucleotides are TGTGCCAGTCAATCCCGGGGGGGGAGGTCCTATGGCTACACCTTC.

This chain uses TRBV6-5 with TRBJ1-6; 9 positions match TRBD1. This CDR3 comprises 15 residues. CDR1 and CDR2 from the germline V gene are MNHEY and SVGAGI. The V and J ends lost 10 bases and 9 bases, in that order; junction bases with no gene match: 13. The CDR3 region has the DNA TGTGCCATCACCCAGGTGACAGGGGGAATTTCACCCCTCCACTTT. This encodes CAITQVTGGISPLHF.

This rearrangement joins TRBV4-3 to TRBJ1-2; TRBD1 aligns across 7 bases. The junction had 1 base not matched to a gene; V was cut back by 0 bases and J by 3 bases. CDR3 length equals 14 residues. CDR1 is LGHNA, CDR2 YSLEER, per germline. CDR3 residues: CASSQDTGDYGYTF. In DNA, the CDR3 is TGCGCCAGCAGCCAAGATACAGGGGACTATGGCTACACCTTC.

This sequence joins TRBV11-3 and TRBJ2-3; TRBD2 agrees at 9 bases. In germline, CDR1 is SGHNT, CDR2 YENEEA. The CDR3 is 15 residues long. Unmatched junction bases numbered 5, after V lost 1 base and J lost 6 bases. The CDR3 spells CASSLGGGAGDTQYF. The CDR3 coding sequence is TGTGCCAGCAGCTTAGGCGGGGGGGCCGGTGATACGCAGTATTTT. Combining the CDR3 with reference TRBV11-3 and TRBJ2-3 gives the whole variable domain EAGVVQSPRYKIIEKKQPVAFWCNPISGHNTLYWYLQNLGQGPELLIRYENEEAVDDSQLPKDRFSAERLKGVDSTLKIQPAELGDSAVYLCASSLGGGAGDTQYFGPGTRLTVL.